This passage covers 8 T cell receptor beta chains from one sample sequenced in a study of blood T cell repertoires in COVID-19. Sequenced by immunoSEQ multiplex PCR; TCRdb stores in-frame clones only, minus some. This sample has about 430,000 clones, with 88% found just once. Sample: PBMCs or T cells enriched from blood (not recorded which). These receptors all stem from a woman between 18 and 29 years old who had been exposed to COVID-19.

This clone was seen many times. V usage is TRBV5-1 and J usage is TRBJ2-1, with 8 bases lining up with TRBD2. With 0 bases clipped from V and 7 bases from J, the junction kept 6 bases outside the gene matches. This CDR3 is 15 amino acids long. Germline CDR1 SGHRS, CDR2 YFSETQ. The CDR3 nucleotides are TGCGCCAGCAGCTTGGCGAGCGGGAGAGATAATGAGCAGTTCTTC. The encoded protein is CASSLASGRDNEQFF.

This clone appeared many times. The CDR3 bases are TGTGCCAGCAGCCAAATGGCCGGGGGGAACACTGAAGCTTTCTTT. Amino acids: CASSQMAGGNTEAFF. The chain has TRBV3-1 (or the pseudogene TRBV3-2) and TRBJ1-1, with D tentatively TRBD1 (5 bases). Germline CDR1 and CDR2: LGHDT and YNNKEL (reference sequence). The CDR3 length is 15 residues. Trimming stripped 2 bases from V and 1 base from J, with 11 bases between.

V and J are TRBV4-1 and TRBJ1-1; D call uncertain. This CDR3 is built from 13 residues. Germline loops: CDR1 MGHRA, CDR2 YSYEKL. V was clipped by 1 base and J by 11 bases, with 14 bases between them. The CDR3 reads CASSQVPSGSAFF. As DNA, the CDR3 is TGCGCCAGCAGCCAAGTACCGTCGGGGTCCGCTTTCTTT.

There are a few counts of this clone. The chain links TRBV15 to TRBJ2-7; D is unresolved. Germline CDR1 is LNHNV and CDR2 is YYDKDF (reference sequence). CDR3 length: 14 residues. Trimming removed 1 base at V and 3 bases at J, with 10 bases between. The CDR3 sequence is CATSRGGFFYEQYF. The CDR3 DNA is TGTGCCACCAGCAGAGGAGGATTTTTCTACGAGCAGTACTTC. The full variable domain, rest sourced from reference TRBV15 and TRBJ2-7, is DAMVIQNPRYQVTQFGKPVTLSCSQTLNHNVMYWYQQKSSQAPKLLFHYYDKDFNNEADTPDNFQSRRPNTSFCFLDIRSPGLGDTAMYLCATSRGGFFYEQYFGPGTRLTVT.

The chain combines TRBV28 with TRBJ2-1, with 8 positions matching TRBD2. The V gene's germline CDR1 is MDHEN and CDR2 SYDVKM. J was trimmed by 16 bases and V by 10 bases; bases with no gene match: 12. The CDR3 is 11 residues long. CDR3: CATGGGLVPFF. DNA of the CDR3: TGTGCCACCGGGGGGGGACTAGTCCCCTTCTTC.

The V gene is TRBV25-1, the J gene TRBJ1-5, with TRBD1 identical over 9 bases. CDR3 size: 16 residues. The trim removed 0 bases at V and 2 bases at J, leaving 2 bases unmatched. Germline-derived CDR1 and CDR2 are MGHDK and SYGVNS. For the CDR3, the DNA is TGTGCCAGCAGTGAATACCGGGACAGGGGCAATCAGCCCCAGCATTTT. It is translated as CASSEYRDRGNQPQHF.

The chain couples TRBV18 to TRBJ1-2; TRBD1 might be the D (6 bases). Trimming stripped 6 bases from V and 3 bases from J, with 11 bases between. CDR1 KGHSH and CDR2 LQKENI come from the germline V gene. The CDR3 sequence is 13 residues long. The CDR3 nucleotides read TGTGCCAGCTCCCGACAGGAGGACTATGGCTACACCTTC. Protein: CASSRQEDYGYTF. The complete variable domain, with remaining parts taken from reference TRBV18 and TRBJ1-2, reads NAGVMQNPRHLVRRRGQEARLRCSPMKGHSHVYWYRQLPEEGLKFMVYLQKENIIDESGMPKERFSAEFPKEGPSILRIQQVVRGDSAAYFCASSRQEDYGYTFGSGTRLTVV.

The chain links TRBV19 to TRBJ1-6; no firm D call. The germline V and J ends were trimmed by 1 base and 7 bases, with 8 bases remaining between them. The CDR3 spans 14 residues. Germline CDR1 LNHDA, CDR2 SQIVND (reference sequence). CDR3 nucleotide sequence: TGTGCCAGTAGTATAGTTACGGAGAATTCACCCCTCCACTTT. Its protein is CASSIVTENSPLHF.